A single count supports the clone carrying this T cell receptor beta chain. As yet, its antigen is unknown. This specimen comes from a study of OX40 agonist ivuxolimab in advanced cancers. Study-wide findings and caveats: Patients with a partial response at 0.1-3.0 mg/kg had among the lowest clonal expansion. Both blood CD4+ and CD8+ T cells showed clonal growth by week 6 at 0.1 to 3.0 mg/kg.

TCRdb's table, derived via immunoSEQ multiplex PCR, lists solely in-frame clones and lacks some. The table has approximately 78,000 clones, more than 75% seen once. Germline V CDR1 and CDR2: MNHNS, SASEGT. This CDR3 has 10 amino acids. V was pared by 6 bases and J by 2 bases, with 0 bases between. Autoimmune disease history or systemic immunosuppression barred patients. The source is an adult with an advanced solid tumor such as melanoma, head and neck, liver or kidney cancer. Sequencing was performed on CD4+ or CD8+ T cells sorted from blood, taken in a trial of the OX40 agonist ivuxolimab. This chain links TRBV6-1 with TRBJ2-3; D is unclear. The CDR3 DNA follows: TGTGCCAGCAGCACAGATACGCAGTATTTT. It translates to CASSTDTQYF.